A selection of T cell receptor beta chains follows, all from one sample in a study of cytomegalovirus exposure and HLA in healthy donors. The protocol was immunoSEQ multiplex PCR, while the TCRdb copy is restricted to in-frame clones and leaves out a portion. Found here are some 240,000 clones, around 80% of them singletons; the top ten hold around 3.9%. The sequenced sample was PBMCs. All receptors derive from a male donor in good health and CMV-seronegative. Both conserved end residues are part of each CDR3. The order of the fields is V gene, D gene, J gene, clone size, CDR3 protein, CDR3 DNA. The D gene is left open where the match is weak. Clone size appears in some rows only: once, few, many, or a class for an expanded clone.

v_gene: TRBV6-6; d_gene: .; j_gene: TRBJ2-1; abundance: .; CDR3aa: CASSNGQGAYNEQFF; CDR3nt: TGTGCCAGCAGCAACGGACAAGGGGCCTACAATGAGCAGTTCTTC
v_gene: TRBV18; d_gene: .; j_gene: TRBJ2-1; abundance: .; CDR3aa: CASSLGGQLGKSEQFF; CDR3nt: TGTGCCAGCTCACTCGGGGGACAGTTGGGGAAGAGTGAGCAGTTCTTC
v_gene: TRBV28; d_gene: .; j_gene: TRBJ2-7; abundance: .; CDR3aa: CASSPPTSSPDEQYF; CDR3nt: TGTGCCAGCAGTCCCCCAACTAGTTCGCCTGACGAGCAGTACTTC
v_gene: TRBV5-1; d_gene: TRBD1; j_gene: TRBJ2-5; abundance: .; CDR3aa: CASSLVPGQGETQYF; CDR3nt: TGCGCCAGCAGCTTGGTCCCGGGACAGGGAGAGACCCAGTACTTC
v_gene: TRBV11-1; d_gene: .; j_gene: TRBJ2-1; abundance: .; CDR3aa: CASSLVLANVHEQFF; CDR3nt: TGTGCCAGCAGCTTAGTCCTAGCGAACGTGCATGAGCAGTTCTTC
v_gene: TRBV19; d_gene: TRBD1; j_gene: TRBJ1-5; abundance: .; CDR3aa: CASSIGTADSNQPQHF; CDR3nt: TGTGCCAGTAGTATCGGGACAGCGGATAGCAATCAGCCCCAGCATTTT
v_gene: TRBV5-1; d_gene: .; j_gene: TRBJ2-7; abundance: once; CDR3aa: CASSLGQEYEQYF; CDR3nt: TGCGCCAGCAGCTTGGGGCAGGAATACGAGCAGTACTTC
v_gene: TRBV28; d_gene: TRBD2; j_gene: TRBJ2-7; abundance: .; CDR3aa: CASSTGTSGTPYEQYF; CDR3nt: TGTGCCAGCAGTACCGGGACTAGCGGGACCCCGTACGAGCAGTACTTC
v_gene: TRBV30; d_gene: .; j_gene: TRBJ2-3; abundance: few; CDR3aa: CAWSKRGTQYF; CDR3nt: TGTGCCTGGAGTAAACGGGGTACGCAGTATTTT
v_gene: TRBV6-5; d_gene: TRBD1; j_gene: TRBJ1-2; abundance: .; CDR3aa: CASKRDRANYGYTF; CDR3nt: TGTGCCAGCAAGAGAGACAGGGCGAACTATGGCTACACCTTC